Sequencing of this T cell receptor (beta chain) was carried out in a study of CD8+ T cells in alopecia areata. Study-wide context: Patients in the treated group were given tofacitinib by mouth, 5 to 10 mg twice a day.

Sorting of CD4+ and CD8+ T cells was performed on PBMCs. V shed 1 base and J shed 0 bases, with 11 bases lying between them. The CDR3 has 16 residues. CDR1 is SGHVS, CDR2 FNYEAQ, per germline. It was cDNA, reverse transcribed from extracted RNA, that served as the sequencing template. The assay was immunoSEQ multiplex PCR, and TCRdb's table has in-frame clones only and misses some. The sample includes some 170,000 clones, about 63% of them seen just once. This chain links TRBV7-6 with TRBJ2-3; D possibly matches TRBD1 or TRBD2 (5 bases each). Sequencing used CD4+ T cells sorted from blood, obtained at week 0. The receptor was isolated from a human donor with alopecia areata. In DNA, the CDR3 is TGTGCCAGCAGCTTAGGTGGGGGATCTAGCACAGATACGCAGTATTTT. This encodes CASSLGGGSSTDTQYF.